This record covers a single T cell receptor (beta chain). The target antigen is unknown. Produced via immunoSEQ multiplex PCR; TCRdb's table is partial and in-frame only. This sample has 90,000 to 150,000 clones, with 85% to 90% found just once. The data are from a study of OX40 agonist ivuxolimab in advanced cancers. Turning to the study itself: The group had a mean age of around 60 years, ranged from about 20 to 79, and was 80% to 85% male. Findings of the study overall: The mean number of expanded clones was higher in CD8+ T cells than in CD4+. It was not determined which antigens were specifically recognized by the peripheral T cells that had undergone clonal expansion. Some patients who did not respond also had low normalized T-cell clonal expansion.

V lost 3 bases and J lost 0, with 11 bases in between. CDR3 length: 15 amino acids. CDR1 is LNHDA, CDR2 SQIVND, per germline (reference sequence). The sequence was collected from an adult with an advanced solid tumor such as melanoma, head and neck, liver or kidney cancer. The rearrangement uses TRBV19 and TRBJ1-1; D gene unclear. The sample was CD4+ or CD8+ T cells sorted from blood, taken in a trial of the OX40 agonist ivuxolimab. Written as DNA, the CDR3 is TGTGCCAGTAGTATGTCCGATTTCATGAACACTGAAGCTTTCTTT. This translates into CASSMSDFMNTEAFF.